The 8 T cell receptor beta chains given below trace back to one sample, sequenced in a study of T cells in women clearing cervical HPV infection. Only in-frame clones appear in the TCRdb table, and some are missing; sequencing was by immunoSEQ multiplex PCR. The sample's table shows tens of thousands of clones. Sequenced material: blood buffy coat. The receptors derive from a woman between 18 and 70 years old with a cervical HPV16 infection that either progressed to CIN3+ or cleared (not recorded which).

A word on this clone: The observed sequence ends 3 residues before the CDR3 terminus, with the missing tail filled in from the germline J gene. The identical CDR3 is also encoded by other nucleotide sequences in the sample. This rearrangement joins TRBV18 to TRBJ2-1, with a weak D call TRBD2 (6 bases). The CDR3 is 18 amino acids. The germline V gene has CDR1 KGHSH and CDR2 LQKENI. Trimming took 6 bases from V and 3 from J, leaving 24 bases between them. CDR3 in amino acids: CASSPSRIGAGNYNEQFF. The part of the CDR3 DNA that was read is TGTGCCAGCTCCCCATCCCGTATAGGAGCGGGTAACTACAATGAG. The full variable domain, rest sourced from reference TRBV18 and TRBJ2-1, is NAGVMQNPRHLVRRRGQEARLRCSPMKGHSHVYWYRQLPEEGLKFMVYLQKENIIDESGMPKERFSAEFPKEGPSILRIQQVVRGDSAAYFCASSPSRIGAGNYNEQFFGPGTRLTVL.

As for this clone: The read terminates 3 residues before the CDR3 end, so the remaining end is supplied by the germline J gene. V and J are TRBV18 and TRBJ1-4, with D maybe TRBD1 (5 bases). CDR3 size: 14 residues. Trimming stripped 6 bases from V and 6 bases from J, with 14 bases between. Per germline, CDR1 KGHSH and CDR2 LQKENI. CDR3 in amino acids: CASSPTTGDEKLFF. CDR3 DNA, as far as it was read: TGTGCCAGCTCCCCAACCACAGGTGATGAAAAA.

As regards this clone: Read data end 3 residues before the CDR3 end; the end is taken from the germline J gene. This sequence joins TRBV20-1 and TRBJ2-7; tentative D call: TRBD2 (6 bases). The V and J ends lost 3 bases and 5 bases respectively, with 14 bases between them. The CDR3 is 13 amino acids. Germline CDR1 reads DFQATT; CDR2 reads SNEGSKA (reference sequence). The CDR3: CSASGGAADEQYF. The covered CDR3 bases are TGCAGTGCTAGTGGAGGGGCTGCCGACGAG.

Regarding this clone: The sequenced fragment ends 3 residues before the CDR3 boundary, so the rest is inferred from the germline J gene. The chain couples TRBV4-1 to TRBJ2-7; D unclear. The CDR3 is 13 residues long. Per the germline V gene, CDR1 is MGHRA and CDR2 is YSYEKL. The ends were cut back, 9 bases at V and 2 bases at J, with 14 bases in the middle. This CDR3 is CASSLAPPYEQYF. Incomplete CDR3 DNA: TGCGCCAGTTCATTAGCTCCACCCTACGAG.

Details on this clone: The read ends 3 residues shy of where the CDR3 ends; the end is completed using the germline J gene. The J gene is TRBJ2-5, the V gene TRBV20-1; 8 bases map to TRBD1. The junction had 7 bases not matched to a gene; V was cut back by 4 bases and J by 6 bases. Germline CDR1 DFQATT, CDR2 SNEGSKA (reference sequence). The CDR3 runs 13 residues. The CDR3 reads CSAIRQGIKTQYF. The CDR3 DNA, read in part, is TGCAGTGCTATCCGACAGGGGATAAAGACC.

A remark on this clone: Read coverage stops 3 residues before the CDR3 terminus; the germline J gene supplies the remainder. The V call is TRBV19, the J call TRBJ2-1; TRBD2 is a possible D gene (5 bases). This CDR3 is built from 15 residues. Looked up from germline, CDR1 is LNHDA and CDR2 is SQIVND (reference sequence). The V gene lost 5 bases and the J gene lost 3 bases, with 14 bases spanning the gap. The CDR3 bases that were read are TGTGCCAGTAGTCAAGTCCAGCGGTTCTACAATGAG. This translates into CASSQVQRFYNE. The complete CDR3 reads CASSQVQRFYNEQFF.

In regard to this clone: The sequence runs out 3 residues before the end of the CDR3; the remainder is reconstructed from the germline J gene. The chain employs TRBV10-1 and TRBJ1-3; D is unresolved. V gave up 4 bases and J gave up 0 bases, with 7 bases separating them. Germline CDR1 reads WNHNN; CDR2 reads SYGVQD (reference sequence). The CDR3 is 14 amino acids. CDR3: CASSGPSSGNTIYF. The DNA read from the CDR3 is TGCGCCAGCAGTGGCCCCAGCTCTGGAAACACC.

As for this clone: Read sequence stops 3 residues before the CDR3 end, and the germline J gene provides the missing end. The V and J genes are TRBV20-1 and TRBJ2-1; D is perhaps TRBD2 (5 bases). This CDR3 contains 14 residues. Germline V gene lookup returns CDR1 DFQATT and CDR2 SNEGSKA (reference sequence). The V and J ends lost 1 base and 0 bases respectively, with 7 bases between them. CDR3 loop: CSARVSGSYNEQFF. CDR3 DNA (partial): TGCAGTGCTAGAGTGAGCGGCTCCTACAATGAG.